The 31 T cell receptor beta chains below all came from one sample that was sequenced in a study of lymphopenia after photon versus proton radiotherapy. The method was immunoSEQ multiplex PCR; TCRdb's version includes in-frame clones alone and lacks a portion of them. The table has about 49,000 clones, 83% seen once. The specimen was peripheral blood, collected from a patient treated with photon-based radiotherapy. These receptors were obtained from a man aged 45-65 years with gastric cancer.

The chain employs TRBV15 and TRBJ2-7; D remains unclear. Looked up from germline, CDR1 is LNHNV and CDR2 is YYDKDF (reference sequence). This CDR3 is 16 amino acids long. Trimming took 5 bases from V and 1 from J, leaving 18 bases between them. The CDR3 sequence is CATSQIRESRSYEQYF. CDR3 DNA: TGTGCCACCAGCCAGATAAGGGAATCGAGGTCCTACGAGCAGTACTTC.

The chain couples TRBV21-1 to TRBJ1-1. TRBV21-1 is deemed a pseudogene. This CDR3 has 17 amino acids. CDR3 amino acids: CASSTRRRKLMNTEAFF. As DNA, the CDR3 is TGTGCCAGCAGCACGCGACGGAGGAAACTTATGAACACTGAAGCTTTCTTT.

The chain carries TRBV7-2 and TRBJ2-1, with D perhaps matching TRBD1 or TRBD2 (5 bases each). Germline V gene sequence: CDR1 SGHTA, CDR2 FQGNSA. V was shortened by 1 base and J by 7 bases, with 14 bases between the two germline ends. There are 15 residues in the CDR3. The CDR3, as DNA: TGTGCCAGCAGCTTAGATCGGGGTAGGGGAAATGAGCAGTTCTTC. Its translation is CASSLDRGRGNEQFF.

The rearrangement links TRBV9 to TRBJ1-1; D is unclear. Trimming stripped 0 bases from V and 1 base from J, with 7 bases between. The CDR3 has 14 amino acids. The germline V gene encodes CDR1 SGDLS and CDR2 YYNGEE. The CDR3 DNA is TGTGCCAGCAGCGTAGGGGCCACGAACACTGAAGCTTTCTTT. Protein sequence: CASSVGATNTEAFF.

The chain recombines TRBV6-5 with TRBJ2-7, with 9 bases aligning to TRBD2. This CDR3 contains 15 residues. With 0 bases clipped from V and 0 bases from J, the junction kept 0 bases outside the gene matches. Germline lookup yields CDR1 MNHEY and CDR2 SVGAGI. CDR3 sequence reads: CASSYSSGSSYEQYF. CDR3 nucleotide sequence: TGTGCCAGCAGTTACTCTAGCGGGAGCTCCTACGAGCAGTACTTC.

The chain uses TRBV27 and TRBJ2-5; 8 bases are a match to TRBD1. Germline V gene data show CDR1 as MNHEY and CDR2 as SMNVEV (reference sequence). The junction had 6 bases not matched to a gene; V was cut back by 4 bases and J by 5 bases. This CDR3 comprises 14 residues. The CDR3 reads CASSSDRGWETQYF. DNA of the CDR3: TGTGCCAGCAGTTCCGACAGGGGATGGGAGACCCAGTACTTC.

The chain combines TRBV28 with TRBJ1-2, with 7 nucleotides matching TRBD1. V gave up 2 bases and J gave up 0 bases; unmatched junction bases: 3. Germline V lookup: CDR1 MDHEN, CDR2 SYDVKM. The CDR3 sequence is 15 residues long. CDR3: CASSLLGTANYGYTF. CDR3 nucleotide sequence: TGTGCCAGCAGTTTACTTGGGACAGCTAACTATGGCTACACCTTC.

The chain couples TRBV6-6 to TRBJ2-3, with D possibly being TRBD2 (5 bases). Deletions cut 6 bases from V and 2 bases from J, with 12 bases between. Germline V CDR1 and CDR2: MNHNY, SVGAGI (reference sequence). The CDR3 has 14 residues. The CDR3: CASSSGRDTDTQYF. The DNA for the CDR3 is TGTGCCAGCAGCTCGGGCCGGGACACAGATACGCAGTATTTT.

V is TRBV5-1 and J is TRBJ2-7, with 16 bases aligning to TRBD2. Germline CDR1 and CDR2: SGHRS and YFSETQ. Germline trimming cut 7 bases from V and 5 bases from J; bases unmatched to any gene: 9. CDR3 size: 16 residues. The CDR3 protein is CASPPPGLAGGDEQYF. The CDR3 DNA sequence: TGCGCCAGCCCCCCCCCGGGACTAGCGGGAGGGGACGAGCAGTACTTC.

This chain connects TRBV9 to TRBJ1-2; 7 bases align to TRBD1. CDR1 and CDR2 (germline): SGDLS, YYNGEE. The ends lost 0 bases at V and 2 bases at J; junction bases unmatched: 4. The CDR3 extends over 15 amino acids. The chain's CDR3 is CASSVGQTGNYGYTF. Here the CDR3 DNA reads TGTGCCAGCAGCGTAGGTCAGACAGGGAACTATGGCTACACCTTC.

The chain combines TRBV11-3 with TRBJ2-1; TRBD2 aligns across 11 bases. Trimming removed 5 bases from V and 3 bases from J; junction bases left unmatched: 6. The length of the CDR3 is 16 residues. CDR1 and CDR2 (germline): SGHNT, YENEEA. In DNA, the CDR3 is TGTGCCAGCAGCCGAAGACTAGCGGGGAACTACAATGAGCAGTTCTTC. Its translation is CASSRRLAGNYNEQFF.

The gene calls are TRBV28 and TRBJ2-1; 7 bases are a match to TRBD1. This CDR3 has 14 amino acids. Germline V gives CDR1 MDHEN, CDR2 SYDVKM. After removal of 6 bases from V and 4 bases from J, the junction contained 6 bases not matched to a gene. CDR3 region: CASSPGQRYNEQFF. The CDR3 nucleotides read TGTGCCAGCAGCCCGGGACAGAGATACAATGAGCAGTTCTTC.

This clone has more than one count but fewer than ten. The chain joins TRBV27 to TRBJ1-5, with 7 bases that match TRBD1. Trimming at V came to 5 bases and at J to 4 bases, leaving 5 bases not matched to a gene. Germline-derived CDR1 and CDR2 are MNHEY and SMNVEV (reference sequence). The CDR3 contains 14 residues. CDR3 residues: CASSPPGGNQPQHF. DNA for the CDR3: TGTGCCAGCAGTCCACCAGGGGGGAATCAGCCCCAGCATTTT.

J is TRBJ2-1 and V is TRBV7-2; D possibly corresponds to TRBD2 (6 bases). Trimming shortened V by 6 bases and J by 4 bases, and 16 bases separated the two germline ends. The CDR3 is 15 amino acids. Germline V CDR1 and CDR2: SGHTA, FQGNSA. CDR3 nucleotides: TGTGCCAGCAGAAAACCGGGACTTATATACAATGAGCAGTTCTTC. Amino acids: CASRKPGLIYNEQFF.

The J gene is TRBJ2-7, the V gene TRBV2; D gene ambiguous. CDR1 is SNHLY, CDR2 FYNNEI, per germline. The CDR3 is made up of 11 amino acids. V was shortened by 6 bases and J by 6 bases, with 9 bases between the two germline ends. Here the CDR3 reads CASRGSGEQYF. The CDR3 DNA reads TGTGCCAGCAGGGGCTCGGGCGAGCAGTACTTC.

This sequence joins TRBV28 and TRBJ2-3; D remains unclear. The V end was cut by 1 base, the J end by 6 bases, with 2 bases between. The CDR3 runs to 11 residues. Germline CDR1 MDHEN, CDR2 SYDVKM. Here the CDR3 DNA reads TGTGCCAGCAGTTTATTTGATACGCAGTATTTT. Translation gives CASSLFDTQYF.

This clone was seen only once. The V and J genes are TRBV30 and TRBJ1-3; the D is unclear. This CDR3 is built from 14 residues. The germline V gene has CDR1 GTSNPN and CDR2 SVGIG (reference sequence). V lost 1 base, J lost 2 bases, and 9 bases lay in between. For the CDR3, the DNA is TGTGCCTGGAGTGCCGGCGCGGCTGGAAACACCATATATTTT. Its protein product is CAWSAGAAGNTIYF.

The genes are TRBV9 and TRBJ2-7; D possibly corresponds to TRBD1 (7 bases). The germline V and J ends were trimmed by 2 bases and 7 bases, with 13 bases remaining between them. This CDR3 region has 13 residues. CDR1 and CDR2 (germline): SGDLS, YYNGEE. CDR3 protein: CASSVEGAGEQYF. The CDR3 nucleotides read TGTGCCAGCAGCGTTGAGGGGGCGGGGGAGCAGTACTTC.

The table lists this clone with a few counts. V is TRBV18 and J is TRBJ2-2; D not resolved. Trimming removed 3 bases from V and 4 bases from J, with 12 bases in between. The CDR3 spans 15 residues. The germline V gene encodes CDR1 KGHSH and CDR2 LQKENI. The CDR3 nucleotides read TGTGCCAGCTCACCCGCCGGTTTTTCCACCGGGGAGCTGTTTTTT. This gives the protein CASSPAGFSTGELFF.

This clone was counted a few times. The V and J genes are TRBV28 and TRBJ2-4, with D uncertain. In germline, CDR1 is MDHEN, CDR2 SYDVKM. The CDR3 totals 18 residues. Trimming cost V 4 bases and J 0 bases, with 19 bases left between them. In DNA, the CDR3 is TGTGCCAGCAGTTCCCTTCCCGAAGCCGAGCAAGCCAAAAACATTCAGTACTTC. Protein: CASSSLPEAEQAKNIQYF.

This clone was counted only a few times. CDR3 coding DNA: TGTGCCAGCAGTCCATACTCCCAGCCCCAGCATTTT. Protein product: CASSPYSQPQHF. The chain couples TRBV2 to TRBJ1-5; D call uncertain. The CDR3 is made up of 12 amino acids. Germline values: CDR1 SNHLY, CDR2 FYNNEI. Trimming shortened V by 5 bases and J by 7 bases, and 9 bases separated the two germline ends.

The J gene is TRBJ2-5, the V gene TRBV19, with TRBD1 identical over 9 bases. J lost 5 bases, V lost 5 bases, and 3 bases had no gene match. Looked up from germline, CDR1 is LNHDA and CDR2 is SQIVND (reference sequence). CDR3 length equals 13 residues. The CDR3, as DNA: TGTGCCAGTAGTGACAGGGGGAAGGAGACCCAGTACTTC. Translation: CASSDRGKETQYF.

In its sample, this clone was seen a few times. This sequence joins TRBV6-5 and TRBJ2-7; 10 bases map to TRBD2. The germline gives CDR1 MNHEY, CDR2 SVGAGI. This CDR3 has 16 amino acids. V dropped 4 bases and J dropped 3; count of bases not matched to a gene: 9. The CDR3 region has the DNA TGTGCCAGCAGTTTCGGAAGCGGGAGGGCCAGCTACGAGCAGTACTTC. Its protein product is CASSFGSGRASYEQYF.

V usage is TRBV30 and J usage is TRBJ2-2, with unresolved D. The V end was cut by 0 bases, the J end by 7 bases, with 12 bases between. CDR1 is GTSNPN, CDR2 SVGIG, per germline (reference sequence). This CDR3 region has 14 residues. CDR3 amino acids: CAWSVSLYLGELFF. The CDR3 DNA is TGTGCCTGGAGTGTCTCCCTTTACCTCGGGGAGCTGTTTTTT.

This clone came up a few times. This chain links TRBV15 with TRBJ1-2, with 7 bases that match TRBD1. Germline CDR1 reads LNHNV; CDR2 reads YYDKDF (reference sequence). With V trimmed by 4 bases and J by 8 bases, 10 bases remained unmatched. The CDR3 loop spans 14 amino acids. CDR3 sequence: CATSNPGGGSGYTF. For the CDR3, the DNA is TGTGCCACCAGCAACCCGGGAGGGGGCAGCGGCTACACCTTC.

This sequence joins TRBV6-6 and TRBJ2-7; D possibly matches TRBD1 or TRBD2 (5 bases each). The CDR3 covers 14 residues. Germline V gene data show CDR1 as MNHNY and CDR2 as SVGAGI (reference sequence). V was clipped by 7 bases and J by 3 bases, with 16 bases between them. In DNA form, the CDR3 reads TGTGCCAGCATCCCCCTGTTGGGGGTCTACGAGCAGTACTTC. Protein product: CASIPLLGVYEQYF.

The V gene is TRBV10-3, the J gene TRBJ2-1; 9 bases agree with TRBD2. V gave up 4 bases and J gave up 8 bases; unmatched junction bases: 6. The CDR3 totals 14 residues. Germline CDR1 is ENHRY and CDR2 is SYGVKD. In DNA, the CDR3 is TGTGCCATCAGTGGGTTAGCGGGAGTGGATGAGCAGTTCTTC. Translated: CAISGLAGVDEQFF.

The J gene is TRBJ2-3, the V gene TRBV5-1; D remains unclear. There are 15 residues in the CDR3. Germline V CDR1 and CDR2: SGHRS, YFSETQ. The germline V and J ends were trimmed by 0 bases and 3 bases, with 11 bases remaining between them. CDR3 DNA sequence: TGCGCCAGCAGCTTGGAGTTTGGAGCAACAGATACGCAGTATTTT. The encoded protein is CASSLEFGATDTQYF.

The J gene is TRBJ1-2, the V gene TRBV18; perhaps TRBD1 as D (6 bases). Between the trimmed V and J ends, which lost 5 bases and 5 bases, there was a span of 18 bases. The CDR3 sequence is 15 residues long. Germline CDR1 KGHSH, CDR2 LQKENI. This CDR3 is CASSYDRNALYGYTF. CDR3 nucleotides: TGTGCCAGCTCATACGACAGGAATGCTTTGTATGGCTACACCTTC. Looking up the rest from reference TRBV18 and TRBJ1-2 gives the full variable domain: NAGVMQNPRHLVRRRGQEARLRCSPMKGHSHVYWYRQLPEEGLKFMVYLQKENIIDESGMPKERFSAEFPKEGPSILRIQQVVRGDSAAYFCASSYDRNALYGYTFGSGTRLTVV.

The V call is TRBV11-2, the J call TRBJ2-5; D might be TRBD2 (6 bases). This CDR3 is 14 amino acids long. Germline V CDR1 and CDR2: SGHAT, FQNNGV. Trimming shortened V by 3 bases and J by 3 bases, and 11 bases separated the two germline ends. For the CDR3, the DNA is TGTGCCAGCAGCTTCGCTGGCGGGAAAGAGACCCAGTACTTC. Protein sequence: CASSFAGGKETQYF.

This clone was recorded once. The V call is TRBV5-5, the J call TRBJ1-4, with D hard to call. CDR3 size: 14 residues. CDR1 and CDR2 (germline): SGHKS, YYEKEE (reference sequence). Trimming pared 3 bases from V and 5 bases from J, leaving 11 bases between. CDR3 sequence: CASSSGSLNEKLFF. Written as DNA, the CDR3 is TGTGCCAGCAGCTCCGGGAGTTTAAATGAAAAACTGTTTTTT.